A single sample is the source of the 15 T cell receptor beta chains below, sequenced in a study of T-cell memory formation after mild COVID-19 (dated by TCRdb to about 2021). Library preparation used 5' RACE. Sequencing took place on an Illumina NovaSeq 6000. In TCRdb, the public reads were trimmed at Q25 with fastp and aligned with MiXCR, with productive beta chains retained. A single entry per CDR3 protein holds the most common genes and DNA from its merged rows. This sample is represented by just over 150,000 distinct CDR3 sequences; roughly 28% of them were singletons. Clones ranked in the top ten supply around 13% of the sample. The sequenced sample was PBMCs or a T cell subset sorted from them (not recorded which). All receptors come from an adult woman who had mild COVID-19 (a few samples of this study predate the infection). The sample titles of this study are shuffled in the database, so cell type and time point are left out; the donor was told from shared clones.

In this sample, this clonotype turned up a few times. The chain links TRBV4-1 to TRBJ1-1; tentatively, D is TRBD1 (6 bases). Germline loops: CDR1 MGHRA, CDR2 YSYEKL. V was pared by 4 bases and J by 2 bases, with 11 bases between. CDR3 length: 14 residues. This chain's CDR3 is CASSRDTRNTEAFF. CDR3 nucleotides: TGCGCCAGCAGCCGGGACACCAGAAACACTGAAGCTTTCTTT.

V usage is TRBV5-1 and J usage is TRBJ2-7; no firm D call. The germline CDR1 and CDR2 sequences are SGHRS and YFSETQ. Trimming stripped 4 bases from V and 6 bases from J, with 14 bases between. This CDR3 has 13 residues. CDR3 sequence reads: CASSAELRTEQYF. The CDR3 DNA reads TGCGCCAGCAGCGCCGAGCTCAGGACCGAGCAGTACTTC.

This sequence joins TRBV12-3 or TRBV12-4 and TRBJ1-2; possible D gene TRBD1, 5 bases. The CDR3 is made up of 15 amino acids. Between the trimmed V and J ends, which lost 6 bases and 6 bases, there was a span of 20 bases. The CDR3 spells CASSPAGGGMDGYTF. DNA for the CDR3: TGTGCCAGCAGCCCTGCGGGGGGAGGGATGGATGGCTACACCTTC.

V and J are TRBV27 and TRBJ1-2; D is possibly TRBD1 (6 bases). Trimming removed 6 bases from V and 3 bases from J, with 17 bases in between. Germline values: CDR1 MNHEY, CDR2 SMNVEV (reference sequence). This CDR3 comprises 15 residues. CDR3 coding DNA: TGTGCCAGCAGCCCCGGACAGCCTTTGTACTATGGCTACACCTTC. This encodes CASSPGQPLYYGYTF.

This clonotype showed up just a few times. This chain joins TRBV12-3 or TRBV12-4 and TRBJ2-7; 7 bases align to TRBD2. Germline trimming cut 7 bases from V and 3 bases from J; bases unmatched to any gene: 9. The CDR3 covers 14 residues. CDR3 residues: CASTPVSGGYEQYF. The CDR3, as DNA: TGTGCCAGCACCCCAGTTTCGGGGGGCTACGAGCAGTACTTC.

This sequence joins TRBV5-6 and TRBJ1-2; tentative D call: TRBD1 (6 bases). V was clipped by 2 bases and J by 6 bases, with 17 bases between them. The CDR3 runs to 15 residues. The germline gives CDR1 SGHDT, CDR2 YYEEEE. CDR3 in amino acids: CASSLITDSADGYTF. In DNA, the CDR3 is TGTGCCAGCAGCTTAATTACGGACAGCGCGGATGGCTACACCTTC. Using reference TRBV5-6 and TRBJ1-2 for the parts outside the CDR3, the full variable domain is DAGVTQSPTHLIKTRGQQVTLRCSPKSGHDTVSWYQQALGQGPQFIFQYYEEEERQRGNFPDRFSGHQFPNYSSELNVNALLLGDSALYLCASSLITDSADGYTFGSGTRLTVV.

The genes are TRBV6-1 and TRBJ2-1; 10 positions agree with TRBD2. Germline CDR1 MNHNS, CDR2 SASEGT. V shed 3 bases and J 9 bases; nucleotides not matched to a gene: 5. CDR3 length: 14 amino acids. CDR3 nucleotide sequence: TGTGCCAGCAGTGACGCTAGCGGGGGAGGTGAGCAGTTCTTC. This translates into CASSDASGGGEQFF.

The chain links TRBV7-3 to TRBJ2-1, with TRBD1 as a possible D gene (6 bases). The CDR3 has 15 residues. The germline V gene has CDR1 SGHTA and CDR2 FQGTGA. Trimming pared 4 bases from V and 0 bases from J, leaving 10 bases between. CDR3 in amino acids: CASSYEGGSYNEQFF. The CDR3 bases are TGTGCCAGCAGCTATGAAGGGGGCTCCTACAATGAGCAGTTCTTC.

This chain uses TRBV18 with TRBJ2-2; TRBD1 matches 8 bases. The ends lost 3 bases at V and 6 bases at J; junction bases unmatched: 3. Germline assignment: CDR1 KGHSH and CDR2 LQKENI. The CDR3 is 14 amino acids. CDR3 sequence reads: CASSPGTGPGELFF. As DNA, the CDR3 is TGTGCCAGCTCACCCGGGACAGGCCCCGGGGAGCTGTTTTTT.

The J gene is TRBJ2-3, the V gene TRBV7-6; 8 bases map to TRBD2. In germline, CDR1 is SGHVS, CDR2 FNYEAQ. The CDR3 is 15 amino acids. V gave up 4 bases and J gave up 6 bases; unmatched junction bases: 9. The CDR3 nucleotides read TGTGCCAGCAGCTCGGGCGGCGGGAGGACTGATACGCAGTATTTT. Its protein product is CASSSGGGRTDTQYF. The whole variable domain, remainder taken from reference TRBV7-6 and TRBJ2-3, is GAGVSQSPRYKVTKRGQDVALRCDPISGHVSLYWYRQALGQGPEFLTYFNYEAQQDKSGLPNDRFSAERPEGSISTLTIQRTEQRDSAMYRCASSSGGGRTDTQYFGPGTRLTVL.

The V gene is TRBV4-1, the J gene TRBJ2-5, with TRBD1 matching over 8 bases. With 4 bases clipped from V and 4 bases from J, the junction kept 8 bases outside the gene matches. Germline assignment: CDR1 MGHRA and CDR2 YSYEKL. The CDR3 has 15 residues. CDR3 sequence reads: CASSLLGQGRETQYF. CDR3 DNA sequence: TGCGCCAGCAGCCTACTCGGACAGGGCAGAGAGACCCAGTACTTC.

This chain connects TRBV7-9 to TRBJ2-7, with 9 bases that match TRBD1. V lost 0 bases, J lost 2 bases, and 2 bases stayed unmatched. Germline V gene sequence: CDR1 SEHNR, CDR2 FQNEAQ (reference sequence). The length of the CDR3 is 15 residues. DNA for the CDR3: TGTGCCAGCAGCTTAGCGGGACAGGGTGCCTACGAGCAGTACTTC. Translating it yields CASSLAGQGAYEQYF. The entire variable domain, with the rest obtained from reference TRBV7-9 and TRBJ2-7, is as follows: DTGVSQNPRHKITKRGQNVTFRCDPISEHNRLYWYRQTLGQGPEFLTYFQNEAQLEKSRLLSDRFSAERPKGSFSTLEIQRTEQGDSAMYLCASSLAGQGAYEQYFGPGTRLTVT.

The CDR3, as DNA: TGTGCCAGCAGTTACTCGCAGGACAGCGGAGACGAGCAGTACTTC. Protein: CASSYSQDSGDEQYF. The chain uses TRBV6-6 and TRBJ2-7; tentatively, D is TRBD1 (6 bases). The CDR3 length is 15 residues. Germline CDR1 and CDR2: MNHNY and SVGAGI (reference sequence). The germline V and J ends were trimmed by 0 bases and 5 bases, with 14 bases remaining between them.

The rearrangement uses TRBV20-1 and TRBJ2-6; the D is unclear. The CDR3 contains 17 residues. Germline assignment: CDR1 DFQATT and CDR2 SNEGSKA (reference sequence). Trimming left V 3 bases short and J 1 base short, with 16 bases between. CDR3 DNA: TGCAGTGCTAGGTCCCATAGGTCAGGTTCTGGGGCCAACGTCCTGACTTTC. This encodes CSARSHRSGSGANVLTF.

This clonotype was picked up a small number of times. The chain joins TRBV9 to TRBJ2-7; 8 bases fit TRBD2. Germline CDR1 SGDLS, CDR2 YYNGEE. Trimming took 0 bases from V and 4 from J; bases not matched to a gene: 6. The CDR3 sequence is 15 residues long. CDR3 loop: CASSVGISGNYEQYF. CDR3 coding DNA: TGTGCCAGCAGCGTAGGAATTAGCGGGAATTACGAGCAGTACTTC.